This T cell receptor (beta chain) was sequenced during a study of blood T cell repertoires in COVID-19. In the study overall: Spain, Italy and the United States supplied samples that represented acute and convalescent COVID-19. Nucleic acid was either cDNA or gDNA, and it came from T cells, B-cell-depleted T cells, or PBMCs.

Profiled with immunoSEQ multiplex PCR; TCRdb holds only in-frame clones, not every one. This table holds under 200,000 clones, more than 75% found once. V lost 2 bases and J 7 bases, leaving 17 bases between the germline ends. The CDR3 covers 16 residues. Germline CDR1 and CDR2: LGHNA and YSLEER. The Seattle patients joined while their infection was active and were tracked longitudinally afterward. The V call is TRBV4-3, the J call TRBJ2-2; D may be TRBD2 (6 bases). Sample: peripheral blood. This clonotype originated in a man in his late teens or twenties with COVID-19, enrolled during active disease. The CDR3 here is CASSQRVSRESGELFF. The CDR3 DNA follows: TGCGCCAGCAGCCAAAGGGTAAGTCGGGAGAGCGGGGAGCTGTTTTTT.